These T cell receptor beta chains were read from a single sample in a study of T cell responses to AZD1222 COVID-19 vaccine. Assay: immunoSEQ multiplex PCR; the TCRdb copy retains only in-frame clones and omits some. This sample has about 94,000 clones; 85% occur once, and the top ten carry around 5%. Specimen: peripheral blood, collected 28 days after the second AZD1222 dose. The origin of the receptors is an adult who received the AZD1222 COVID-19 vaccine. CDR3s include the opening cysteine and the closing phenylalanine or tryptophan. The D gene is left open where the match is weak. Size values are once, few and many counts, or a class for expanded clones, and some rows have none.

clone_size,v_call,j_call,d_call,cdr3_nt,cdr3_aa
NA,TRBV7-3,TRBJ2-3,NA,TGTGCCAGCAGCTCCGGACCTTTCACAGATACGCAGTATTTT,CASSSGPFTDTQYF
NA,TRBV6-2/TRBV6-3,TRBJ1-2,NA,TGTGCCAGCAGTTCCCGGGGGGGATCGATCGGCTATGGCTACACCTTC,CASSSRGGSIGYGYTF
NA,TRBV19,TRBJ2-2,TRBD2,TGTGCCAGTAGTACCGGGACTAGCGGGGGGCCCACCGGGGAGCTGTTTTTT,CASSTGTSGGPTGELFF
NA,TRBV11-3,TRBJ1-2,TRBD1,TGTGCCAGCAGCCCCCAGGGGGCGGAAAACTATGGCTACACCTTC,CASSPQGAENYGYTF
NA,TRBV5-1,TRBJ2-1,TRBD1,TGCGCCAGCAGCTTACAGGGGGCGGTCAATGAGCAGTTCTTC,CASSLQGAVNEQFF
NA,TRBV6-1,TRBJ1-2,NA,TGTGCCAGCAGTGATACAGCCACTCTCCTTAACTATGGCTACACCTTC,CASSDTATLLNYGYTF
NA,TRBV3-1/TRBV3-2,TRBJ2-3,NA,TGTGCCAGCAGCCAACGAAGGTCGGGAGATACGCAGTATTTT,CASSQRRSGDTQYF
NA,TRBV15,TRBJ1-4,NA,TGTGCCACCAGCCCCCGGGGGGGAAGGGGGAATGAAAAACTGTTTTTT,CATSPRGGRGNEKLFF
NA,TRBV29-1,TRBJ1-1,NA,TGCAGCGTGTCAGCGAACACTGAAGCTTTCTTT,CSVSANTEAFF
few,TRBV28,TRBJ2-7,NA,TGTGCCAGCAGCGTCAGATACGAGCAGTACTTC,CASSVRYEQYF
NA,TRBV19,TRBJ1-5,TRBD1,TGTGCCAGTAGTCGGGACAGGCGTCAGCCCCAGCATTTT,CASSRDRRQPQHF
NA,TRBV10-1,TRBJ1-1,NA,TGCGCCAGCAGTGACTTGCGGAGCGGGGTAGCTTTCTTT,CASSDLRSGVAFF
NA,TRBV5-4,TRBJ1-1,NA,TGTGCCAGCAGCTTGGGCTATCGTTTGGGCACTGAAGCTTTCTTT,CASSLGYRLGTEAFF
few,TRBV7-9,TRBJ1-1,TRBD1,TGTGCCAGCAGCGTCGGACAGGGGCTATCGTTCTTT,CASSVGQGLSFF
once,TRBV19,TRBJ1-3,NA,TGTGCCAGTAGTCCCCGGCCAGGCGACATCTCTGGAAACACCATATATTTT,CASSPRPGDISGNTIYF
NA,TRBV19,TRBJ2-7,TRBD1,TGTGCCAGTAAGACGACAGGGGCCCCTACGGAGCAGTACTTC,CASKTTGAPTEQYF
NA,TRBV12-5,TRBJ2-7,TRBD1,TGTGCTAGTGGTTTAGGGTTACAGGGGAGCGAGCAGTACTTC,CASGLGLQGSEQYF
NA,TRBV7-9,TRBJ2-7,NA,TGTGCCAGCAGCCGGAGGGGCAGTATCTACGAGCAGTACTTC,CASSRRGSIYEQYF
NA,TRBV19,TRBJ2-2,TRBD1,TGTGCCAGTAGTATGACAGGGTGGGTCGGGGAGCTGTTTTTT,CASSMTGWVGELFF
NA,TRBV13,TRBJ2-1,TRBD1,TGTGCCAGCAGCCGACCGGGACAGGGGATCAATGAGCAGTTCTTC,CASSRPGQGINEQFF
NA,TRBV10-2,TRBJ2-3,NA,TGCGCCAGCAGTGAGTCGGGTGGAACGCAGTATTTT,CASSESGGTQYF
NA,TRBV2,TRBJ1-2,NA,TGTGCCAGCAGTCGAAGAGAGGTCTATGGCTACACCTTC,CASSRREVYGYTF
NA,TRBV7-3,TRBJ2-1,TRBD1,TGTGCCAGCAGCTCCTCCAGGGGGCTCTACAATGAGCAGTTCTTC,CASSSSRGLYNEQFF
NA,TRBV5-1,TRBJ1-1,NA,TGCGCCAGCAGCCAAAGGGGGGCGTCGAACACTGAAGCTTTCTTT,CASSQRGASNTEAFF
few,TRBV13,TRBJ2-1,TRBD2,TGTGCCAGCAGCCCCCGATGGGGGGGATTCGGGGCGAATGAGCAGTTCTTC,CASSPRWGGFGANEQFF
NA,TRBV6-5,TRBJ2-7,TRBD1,TGTGCCAGCAGTCCCAGGACAGGGTACGAGCAGTACTTC,CASSPRTGYEQYF
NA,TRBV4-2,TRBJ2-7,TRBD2,TGTGCCAGCAGCCAAGATCTGGGCAAGCGGGATTTTCCCTACGAGCAGTACTTC,CASSQDLGKRDFPYEQYF
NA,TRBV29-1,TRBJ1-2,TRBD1,TGCAGCGTTAGACAGGGGCCCTACACCTTC,CSVRQGPYTF
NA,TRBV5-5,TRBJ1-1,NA,TGTGCCAGCAGCTTACGATTGGACCGCACTGAAGCTTTCTTT,CASSLRLDRTEAFF
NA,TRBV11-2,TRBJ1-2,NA,TGTGCCAGCAGCCCGCGGGACACCGGCTATGGCTACACCTTC,CASSPRDTGYGYTF
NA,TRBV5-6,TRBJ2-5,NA,TGTGCCAGCAGCTTGGTAAGCCAAGAGACCCAGTACTTC,CASSLVSQETQYF
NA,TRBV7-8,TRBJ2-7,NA,TGTGCCAGCAGCTCAACCGGGGTCTTCTACGAGCAGTACTTC,CASSSTGVFYEQYF
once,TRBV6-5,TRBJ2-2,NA,TGTGCCCGTAAGAAGGGACCGAACACCGGGGAGCTGTTTTTT,CARKKGPNTGELFF
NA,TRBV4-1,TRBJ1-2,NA,TGCGCCAGCAGCCAAGGGTCGGAGGGGATAGCGGGCTACACCTTC,CASSQGSEGIAGYTF
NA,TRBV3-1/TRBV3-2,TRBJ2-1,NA,TGTGCCAGCAGCAAGAATAGCGGATTCTACAATGAGCAGTTCTTC,CASSKNSGFYNEQFF
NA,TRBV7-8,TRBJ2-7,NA,TGTGCCAGCAGCTTAGTGGCGGGAACCTCCTACGAGCAGTACTTC,CASSLVAGTSYEQYF
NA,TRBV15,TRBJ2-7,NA,TGTGCCACCAGCAGCTGGGGTAGCGGAACCTACGAGCAGTACTTC,CATSSWGSGTYEQYF
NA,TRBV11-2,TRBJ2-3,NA,TGTGCCAGCAGCTTTGACAGATTCACAGATACGCAGTATTTT,CASSFDRFTDTQYF
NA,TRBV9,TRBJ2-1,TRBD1,TGTGCCAGCAGCGCGACAGGGGGCAACAATGAGCAGTTCTTC,CASSATGGNNEQFF
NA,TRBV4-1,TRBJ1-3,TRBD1,TGCGCCAGCAGCCAAGTGACCGGACAGGGCGGAAACACCATATATTTT,CASSQVTGQGGNTIYF
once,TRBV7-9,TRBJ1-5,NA,TGTGCCAGCAGCTTAGGCGGGACGGGAAATCAGCCCCAGCATTTT,CASSLGGTGNQPQHF
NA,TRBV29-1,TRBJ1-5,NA,TGCAGCGTTAAATCCAGTAATAGCAATCAGCCCCAGCATTTT,CSVKSSNSNQPQHF
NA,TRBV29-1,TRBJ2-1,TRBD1,TGCAGCGTTGTAAATACAGGGGGCAATCTCAATGAGCAGTTCTTC,CSVVNTGGNLNEQFF